This T cell receptor (beta chain) was documented in a study of T cells in Graves' hyperthyroidism and ophthalmopathy. From RNA transcripts, TCR beta CDR3 regions were amplified. TCR CDR3 underwent first-round RT-PCR with the HTBI primer set. One entry per CDR3 protein, called by TCRdb with MiXCR from the multiplex PCR reads. The sample holds hundreds of thousands of distinct CDR3 sequences, roughly 22% seen once. Study-wide results and caveats: The model foresaw ophthalmopathy a median 6.5 months prior to onset. Blood also held most thyroid clonotypes expanded beyond 0.001.

Exclusion followed for patients with uncontrolled infection, other autoimmune disease, pregnancy or lactation. The diagnostic basis comprised clinical symptoms, serum thyroxine and TRAb, thyroid ultrasound and orbital computed tomography. About this clonotype: Its antigen is as yet unknown.

The germline V gene encodes CDR1 MNHEY and CDR2 SVGEGT. V was shortened by 6 bases and J by 0 bases, with 14 bases between the two germline ends. This CDR3 comprises 15 residues. This clonotype originated in a middle-aged woman with Graves' ophthalmopathy. V is TRBV6-2 or TRBV6-3 and J is TRBJ1-1, with D perhaps TRBD1 (5 bases). The sample taken for sequencing was blood. This chain's CDR3 is CASRGATIMNTEAFF. The CDR3 DNA reads TGTGCCAGCAGAGGGGCGACAATTATGAACACTGAAGCTTTCTTT.